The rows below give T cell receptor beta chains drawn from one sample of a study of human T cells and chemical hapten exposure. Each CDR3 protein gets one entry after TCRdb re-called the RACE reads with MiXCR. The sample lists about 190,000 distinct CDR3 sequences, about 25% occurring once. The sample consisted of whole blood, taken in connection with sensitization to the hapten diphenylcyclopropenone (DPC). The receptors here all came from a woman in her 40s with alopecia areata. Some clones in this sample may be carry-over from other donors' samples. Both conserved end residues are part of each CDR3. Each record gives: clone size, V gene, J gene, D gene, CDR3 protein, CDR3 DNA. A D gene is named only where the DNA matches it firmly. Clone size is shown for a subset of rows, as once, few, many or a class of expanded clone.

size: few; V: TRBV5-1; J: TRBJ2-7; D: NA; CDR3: CASSLDPGNYEQYF; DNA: TGCGCCAGCAGCCTGGATCCAGGCAACTACGAGCAGTACTTC
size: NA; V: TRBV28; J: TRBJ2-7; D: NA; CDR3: CASRRGGYEQYF; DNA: TGTGCCAGCCGCCGTGGGGGGTACGAGCAGTACTTC
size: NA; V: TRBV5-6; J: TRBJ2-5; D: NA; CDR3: CASINPGTQETQYF; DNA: TGTGCCAGCATAAATCCCGGGACTCAAGAGACCCAGTACTTC
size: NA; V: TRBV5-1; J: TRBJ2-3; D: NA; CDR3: CASSLDGAPADTQYF; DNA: TGCGCCAGCAGCTTGGACGGGGCCCCGGCAGATACGCAGTATTTT
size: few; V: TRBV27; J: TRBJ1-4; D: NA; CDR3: CASTSGSTNEKLFF; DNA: TGTGCCAGCACCTCCGGGTCAACTAATGAAAAACTGTTTTTT
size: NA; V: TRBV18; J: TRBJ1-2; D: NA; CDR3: CASSPPLGRVGYGYTF; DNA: TGTGCCAGCTCACCACCGCTCGGCAGGGTAGGCTATGGCTACACCTTC
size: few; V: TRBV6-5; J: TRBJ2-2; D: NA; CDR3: CASSGRQGNTGELFF; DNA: TGTGCCAGCAGTGGAAGGCAGGGGAACACCGGGGAGCTGTTTTTT
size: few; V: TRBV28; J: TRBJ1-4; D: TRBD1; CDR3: CASSLETGNEKLFF; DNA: TGTGCCAGCAGTTTGGAGACAGGGAACGAAAAACTGTTTTTT
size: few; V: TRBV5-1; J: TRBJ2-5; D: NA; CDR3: CASSQQEGRTQYF; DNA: TGCGCCAGCAGTCAACAGGAGGGTAGGACCCAGTACTTC
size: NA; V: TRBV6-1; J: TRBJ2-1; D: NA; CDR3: CASSEFGSSYNEQFF; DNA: TGTGCCAGCAGTGAATTTGGGAGCTCCTACAATGAGCAGTTCTTC
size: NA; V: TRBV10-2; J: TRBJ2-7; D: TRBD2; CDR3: CASLPSGGPYEQYF; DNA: TGCGCCAGCCTCCCTTCGGGAGGGCCCTACGAGCAGTACTTC
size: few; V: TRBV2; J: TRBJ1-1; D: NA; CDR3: CASTTRGANTEAFF; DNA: TGTGCCAGCACTACTAGGGGGGCGAACACTGAAGCTTTCTTT
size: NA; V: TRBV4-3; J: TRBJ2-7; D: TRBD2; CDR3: CASSPFGTSGGSYEQYF; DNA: TGCGCCAGCAGCCCCTTCGGCACTAGCGGGGGCTCCTACGAGCAGTACTTC
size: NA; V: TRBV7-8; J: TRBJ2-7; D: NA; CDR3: CASSFLGREQYF; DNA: TGTGCCAGCAGCTTTTTAGGGCGTGAGCAGTACTTC
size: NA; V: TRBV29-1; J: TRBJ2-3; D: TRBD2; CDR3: CSVSGLAGGDTQYF; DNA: TGCAGCGTCTCTGGACTAGCGGGAGGAGATACGCAGTATTTT
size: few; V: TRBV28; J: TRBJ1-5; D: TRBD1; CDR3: CASRTGGSQPQHF; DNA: TGTGCCAGCAGAACAGGGGGCAGTCAGCCCCAGCATTTT
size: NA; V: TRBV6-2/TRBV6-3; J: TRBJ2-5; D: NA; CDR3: CASSYSGAILETQYF; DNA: TGTGCCAGCAGTTACTCGGGGGCTATCCTGGAGACCCAGTACTTC
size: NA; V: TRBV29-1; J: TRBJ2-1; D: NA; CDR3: CSVSRGPPNNEQFF; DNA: TGCAGCGTTTCTCGAGGGCCACCAAACAATGAGCAGTTCTTC
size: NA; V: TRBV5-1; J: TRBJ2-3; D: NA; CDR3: CASSEEGGTQYF; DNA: TGCGCCAGCAGCGAAGAAGGTGGTACGCAGTATTTT
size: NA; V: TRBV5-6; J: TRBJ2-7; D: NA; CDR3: CASSRRDEQYF; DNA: TGTGCCAGCAGCCGGAGGGACGAGCAGTACTTC
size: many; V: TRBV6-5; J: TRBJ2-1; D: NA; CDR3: CASSPGLGEQFF; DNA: TGTGCCAGCAGTCCCGGCTTGGGTGAGCAGTTCTTC
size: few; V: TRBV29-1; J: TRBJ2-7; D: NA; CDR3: CSVGDPGEQYF; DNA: TGCAGCGTTGGGGACCCGGGAGAGCAGTACTTC
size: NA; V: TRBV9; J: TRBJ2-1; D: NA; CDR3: CASSPKRVPVGGGNEQFF; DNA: TGTGCCAGCAGCCCCAAACGGGTCCCAGTGGGAGGCGGCAATGAGCAGTTCTTC
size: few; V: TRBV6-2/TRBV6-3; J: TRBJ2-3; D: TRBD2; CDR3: CASSYKSWTSGSTDTQYF; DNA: TGTGCCAGCAGTTACAAGTCTTGGACTAGCGGAAGCACAGATACGCAGTATTTT
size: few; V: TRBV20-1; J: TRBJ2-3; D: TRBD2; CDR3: CSARVPSGRMNTQYF; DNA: TGCAGTGCTAGAGTCCCTAGCGGGAGAATGAATACGCAGTATTTT
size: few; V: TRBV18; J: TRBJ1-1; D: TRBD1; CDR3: CASTRTGGTEAFF; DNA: TGTGCCAGCACCCGGACAGGGGGAACTGAAGCTTTCTTT
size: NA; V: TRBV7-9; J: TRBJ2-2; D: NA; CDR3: CASSSPRERGTGELFF; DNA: TGTGCCAGCAGTTCCCCCAGGGAGCGAGGCACCGGGGAGCTGTTTTTT
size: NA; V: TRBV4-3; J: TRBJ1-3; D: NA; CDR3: CASSQEWGNTIYF; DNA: TGCGCCAGCAGCCAAGAATGGGGAAACACCATATATTTT
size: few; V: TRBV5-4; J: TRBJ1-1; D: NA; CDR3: CASSINRVMNTEAFF; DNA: TGTGCCAGCAGCATAAACAGGGTTATGAACACTGAAGCTTTCTTT
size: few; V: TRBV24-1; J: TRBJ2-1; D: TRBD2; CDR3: CATSDLQGLGIF; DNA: TGTGCCACCAGTGATTTGCAGGGACTAGGTATCTTC
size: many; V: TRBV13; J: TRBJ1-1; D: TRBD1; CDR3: CATSITGVDTEAFF; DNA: TGTGCCACATCAATTACAGGGGTAGACACTGAAGCTTTCTTT
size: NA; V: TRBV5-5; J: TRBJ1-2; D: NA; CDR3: CASSLRETLNYGYTF; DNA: TGTGCCAGCAGCTTGAGGGAGACCCTCAACTATGGCTACACCTTC
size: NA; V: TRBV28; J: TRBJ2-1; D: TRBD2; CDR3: CASTAGTSGRHEQFF; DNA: TGTGCCAGCACCGCAGGGACTAGCGGGAGACATGAGCAGTTCTTC
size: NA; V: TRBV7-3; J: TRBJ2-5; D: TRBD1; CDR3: CASSLTPDRAETQYF; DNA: TGTGCCAGCAGCTTAACCCCCGACAGGGCAGAGACCCAGTACTTC
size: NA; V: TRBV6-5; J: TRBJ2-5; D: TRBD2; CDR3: CASSYGTSGFGETQYF; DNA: TGTGCCAGCAGTTACGGGACTAGCGGATTCGGGGAGACCCAGTACTTC
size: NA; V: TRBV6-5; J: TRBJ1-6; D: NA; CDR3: CASSLHPTGSNSPLHF; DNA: TGTGCCAGCAGTTTACACCCAACGGGTTCTAATTCACCCCTCCACTTT
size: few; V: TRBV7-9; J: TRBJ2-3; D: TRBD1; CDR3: CASSSQGAAGDTQYF; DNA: TGTGCCAGCAGCTCCCAGGGGGCCGCGGGTGATACGCAGTATTTT
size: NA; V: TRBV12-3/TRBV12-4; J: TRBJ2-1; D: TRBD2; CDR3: CASSFVGGPRNEQFF; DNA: TGTGCCAGCAGTTTTGTGGGAGGGCCTAGAAATGAGCAGTTCTTC
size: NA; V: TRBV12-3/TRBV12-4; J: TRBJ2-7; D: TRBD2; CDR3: CASSSPGGRPSGRAPYEQYF; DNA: TGTGCCAGCAGTTCCCCGGGGGGAAGGCCTAGCGGGAGGGCCCCCTACGAGCAGTACTTC
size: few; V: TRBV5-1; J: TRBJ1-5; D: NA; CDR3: CASSPGGSSNQPQHF; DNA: TGCGCCAGCAGCCCTGGGGGGAGCAGCAATCAGCCCCAGCATTTT
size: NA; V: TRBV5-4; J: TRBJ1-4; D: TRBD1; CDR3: CASSQGALEKLFF; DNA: TGTGCCAGCAGCCAGGGGGCATTAGAAAAACTGTTTTTT
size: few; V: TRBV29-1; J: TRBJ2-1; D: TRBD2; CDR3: CSILSGTDNEQFF; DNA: TGCAGCATTCTTAGCGGGACGGACAATGAGCAGTTCTTC